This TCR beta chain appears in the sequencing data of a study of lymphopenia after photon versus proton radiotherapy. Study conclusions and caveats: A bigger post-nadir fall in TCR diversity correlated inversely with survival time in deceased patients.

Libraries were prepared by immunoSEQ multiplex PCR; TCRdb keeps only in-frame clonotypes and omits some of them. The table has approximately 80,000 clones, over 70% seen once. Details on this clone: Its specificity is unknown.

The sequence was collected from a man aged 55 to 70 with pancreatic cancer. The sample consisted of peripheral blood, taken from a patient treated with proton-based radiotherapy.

The CDR3 region is CSVGVAGGTDTQYF. CDR3 bases: TGCAGCGTTGGAGTAGCGGGAGGAACAGATACGCAGTATTTT. V gene TRBV29-1 combines with J gene TRBJ2-3; TRBD2 aligns across 10 bases. This CDR3 spans 14 amino acids. The germline CDR1 and CDR2 sequences are SQVTM and ANQGSEA. Trimming removed 4 bases from V and 3 bases from J; junction bases left unmatched: 4.